This T cell receptor beta chain is from a study of OX40 agonist ivuxolimab in advanced cancers. Study summary: Ivuxolimab was delivered to patients intravenously every 2 weeks at doses spanning 0.01 to 10 mg/kg.

In its sample, this clone was seen once. Its specificity is not known. Findings and limits, study-wide: Doses of 0.1 to 3.0 mg/kg were accompanied by clonal expansion of CD4+ and CD8+ blood T cells by week 6.

Sequencing used immunoSEQ multiplex PCR; TCRdb keeps in-frame clones, though not all of them. This table holds about 18,000 clones, around 69% found once. The TCR originated in an adult with an advanced solid tumor such as melanoma, head and neck, liver or kidney cancer. This specimen was CD4+ or CD8+ T cells sorted from blood, taken in a trial of the OX40 agonist ivuxolimab.

The CDR3 sequence: CASSLPNLANYGYTF. The CDR3 bases are TGTGCCAGCAGTTTACCCAATTTAGCTAACTATGGCTACACCTTC. V is TRBV28 and J is TRBJ1-2; D is undetermined. The CDR3 covers 15 residues. Per the germline V gene, CDR1 is MDHEN and CDR2 is SYDVKM. V was clipped by 2 bases and J by 0 bases, with 10 bases between them.